This section outlines one T cell receptor beta chain sequence together with its context. This sample was taken from a study of T cells in tumors after PD-1 blockade. This CDR3 is built from 20 residues. The germline V and J ends were trimmed by 2 bases and 1 base, with 27 bases remaining between them. Germline assignment: CDR1 MDHEN and CDR2 SYDVKM. Profiled with immunoSEQ multiplex PCR; TCRdb holds only in-frame clones, not every one. The repertoire holds approximately 45,000 clones, with 79% as singletons. This receptor was taken from a human donor with advanced basal cell or squamous cell carcinoma (not recorded which). The V and J genes are TRBV28 and TRBJ2-7; tentative D call: TRBD2 (6 bases). This material consisted of PBMCs, taken before anti-PD-1 therapy. CDR3 bases: TGTGCCAGCAGTTTAGGCGGGGTGTACGGAGGGTTGGCCGGATCCTACGAGCAGTACTTC. Protein: CASSLGGVYGGLAGSYEQYF.